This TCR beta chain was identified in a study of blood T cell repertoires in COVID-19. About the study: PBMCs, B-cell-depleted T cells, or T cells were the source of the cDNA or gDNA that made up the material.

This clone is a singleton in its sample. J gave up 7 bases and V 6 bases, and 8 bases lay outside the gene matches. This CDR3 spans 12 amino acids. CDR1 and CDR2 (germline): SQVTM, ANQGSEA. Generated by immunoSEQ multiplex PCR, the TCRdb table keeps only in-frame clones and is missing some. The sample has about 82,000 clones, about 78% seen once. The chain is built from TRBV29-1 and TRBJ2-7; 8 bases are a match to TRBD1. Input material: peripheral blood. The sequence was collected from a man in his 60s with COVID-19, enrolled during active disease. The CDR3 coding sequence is TGCAGCGTAGGACAGGGTGCTGGAGAGCAGTACTTC. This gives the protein CSVGQGAGEQYF.